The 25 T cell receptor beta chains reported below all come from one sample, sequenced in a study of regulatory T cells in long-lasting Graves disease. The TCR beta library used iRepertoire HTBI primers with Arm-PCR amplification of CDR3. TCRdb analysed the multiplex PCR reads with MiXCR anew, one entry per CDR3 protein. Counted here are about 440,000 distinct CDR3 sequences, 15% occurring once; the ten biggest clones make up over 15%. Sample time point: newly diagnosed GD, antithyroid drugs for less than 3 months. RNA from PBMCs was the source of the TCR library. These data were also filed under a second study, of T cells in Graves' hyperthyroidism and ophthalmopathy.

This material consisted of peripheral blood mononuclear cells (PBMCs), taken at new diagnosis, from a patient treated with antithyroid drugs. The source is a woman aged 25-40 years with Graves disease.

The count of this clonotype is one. The CDR3 sequence: CASSLGQGTHTDTQYF. The CDR3 DNA follows: TGTGCCAGCAGCTTAGGACAGGGCACACACACAGATACGCAGTATTTT. The chain employs TRBV11-2 and TRBJ2-3; 7 bases map to TRBD1. Per the germline V gene, CDR1 is SGHAT and CDR2 is FQNNGV. After removal of 1 base from V and 2 bases from J, the junction contained 6 bases not matched to a gene. The CDR3 consists of 16 residues.

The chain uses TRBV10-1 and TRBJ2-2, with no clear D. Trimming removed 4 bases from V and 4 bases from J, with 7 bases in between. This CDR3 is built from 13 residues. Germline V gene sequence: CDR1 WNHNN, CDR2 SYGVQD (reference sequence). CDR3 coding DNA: TGCGCCAGCAGTGGGAGACCCACCGGGGAGCTGTTTTTT. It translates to CASSGRPTGELFF.

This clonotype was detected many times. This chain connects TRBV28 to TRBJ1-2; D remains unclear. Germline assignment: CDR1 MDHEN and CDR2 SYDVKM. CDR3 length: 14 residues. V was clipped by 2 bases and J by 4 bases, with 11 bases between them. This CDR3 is CASSLTPRFYGYTF. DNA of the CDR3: TGTGCCAGCAGTTTAACGCCCCGCTTCTATGGCTACACCTTC.

CDR3: CASKAGGAEQFF. As DNA, the CDR3 is TGTGCCAGCAAAGCGGGGGGGGCAGAGCAGTTCTTC. The chain uses TRBV7-3 and TRBJ2-1, with TRBD2 matching over 10 bases. Germline assignment: CDR1 SGHTA and CDR2 FQGTGA. The CDR3 is 12 residues long. Unmatched junction bases numbered 4, after V lost 7 bases and J lost 10 bases.

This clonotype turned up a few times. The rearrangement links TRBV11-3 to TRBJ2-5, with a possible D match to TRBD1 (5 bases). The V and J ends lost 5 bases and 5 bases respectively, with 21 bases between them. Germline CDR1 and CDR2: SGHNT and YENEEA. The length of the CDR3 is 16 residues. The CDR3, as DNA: TGTGCCAGCAGCAGACGGACACCCCACCCGAGTGAGACCCAGTACTTC. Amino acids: CASSRRTPHPSETQYF.

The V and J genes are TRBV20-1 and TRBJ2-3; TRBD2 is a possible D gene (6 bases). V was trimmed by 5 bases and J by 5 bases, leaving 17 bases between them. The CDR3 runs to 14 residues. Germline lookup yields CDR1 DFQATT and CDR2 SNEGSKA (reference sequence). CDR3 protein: CSAPTRAGIDTQYF. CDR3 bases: TGCAGTGCTCCGACTAGAGCGGGCATAGATACGCAGTATTTT.

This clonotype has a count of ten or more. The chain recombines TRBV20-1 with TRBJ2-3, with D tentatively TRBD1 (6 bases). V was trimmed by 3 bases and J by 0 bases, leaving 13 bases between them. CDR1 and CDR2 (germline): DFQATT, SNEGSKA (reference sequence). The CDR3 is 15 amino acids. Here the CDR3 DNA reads TGCAGTGCTAGTGGAACGACAGGTAGCACAGATACGCAGTATTTT. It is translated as CSASGTTGSTDTQYF.

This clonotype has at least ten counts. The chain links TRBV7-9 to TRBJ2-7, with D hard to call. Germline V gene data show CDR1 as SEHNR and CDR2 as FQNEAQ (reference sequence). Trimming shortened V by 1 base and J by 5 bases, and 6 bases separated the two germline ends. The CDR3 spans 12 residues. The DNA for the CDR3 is TGTGCCAGCAGCTTAGGGACCAACGAGCAGTACTTC. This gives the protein CASSLGTNEQYF.

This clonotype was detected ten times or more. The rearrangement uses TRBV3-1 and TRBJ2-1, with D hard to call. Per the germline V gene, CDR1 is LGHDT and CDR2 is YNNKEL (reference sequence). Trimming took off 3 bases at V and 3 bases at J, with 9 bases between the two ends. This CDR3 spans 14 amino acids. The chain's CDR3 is CASSQGTDYNEQFF. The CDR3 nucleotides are TGTGCCAGCAGCCAGGGAACCGACTACAATGAGCAGTTCTTC.

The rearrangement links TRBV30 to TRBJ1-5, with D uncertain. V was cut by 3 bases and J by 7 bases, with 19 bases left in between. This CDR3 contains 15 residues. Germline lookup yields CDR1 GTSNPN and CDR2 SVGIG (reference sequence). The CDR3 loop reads CAWSLSPVIRQPQHF. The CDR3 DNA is TGTGCCTGGAGCCTAAGCCCCGTGATTCGGCAGCCCCAGCATTTT.

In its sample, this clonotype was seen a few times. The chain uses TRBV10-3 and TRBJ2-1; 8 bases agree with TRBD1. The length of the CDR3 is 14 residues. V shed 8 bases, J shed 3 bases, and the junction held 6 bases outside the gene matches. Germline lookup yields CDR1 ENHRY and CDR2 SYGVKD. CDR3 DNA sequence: TGTGCCATCCAGTCAGGGGGCCTCTACAATGAGCAGTTCTTC. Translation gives CAIQSGGLYNEQFF.

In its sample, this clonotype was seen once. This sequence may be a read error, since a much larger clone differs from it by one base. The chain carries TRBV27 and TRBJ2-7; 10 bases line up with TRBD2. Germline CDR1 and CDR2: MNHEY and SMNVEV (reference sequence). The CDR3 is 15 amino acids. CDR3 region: CARSLRPLAGDEQYF. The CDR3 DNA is TGTGCCAGGAGTTTAAGACCCCTAGCGGGAGACGAGCAGTACTTC.

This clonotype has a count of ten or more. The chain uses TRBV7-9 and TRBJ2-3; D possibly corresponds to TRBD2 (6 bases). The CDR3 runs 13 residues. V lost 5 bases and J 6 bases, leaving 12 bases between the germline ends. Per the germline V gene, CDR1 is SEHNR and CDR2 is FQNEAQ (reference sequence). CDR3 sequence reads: CASSRTGRDTQYF. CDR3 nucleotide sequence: TGTGCCAGCAGCCGGACTGGGAGGGATACGCAGTATTTT.

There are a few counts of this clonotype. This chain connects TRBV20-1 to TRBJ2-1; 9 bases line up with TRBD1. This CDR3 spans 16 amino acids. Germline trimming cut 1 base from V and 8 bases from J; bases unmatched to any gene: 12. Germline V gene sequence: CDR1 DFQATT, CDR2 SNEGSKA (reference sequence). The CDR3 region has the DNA TGCAGTGCTAGAGCACAGGGACAGGGTAGTTGGGATGAGCAGTTCTTC. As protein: CSARAQGQGSWDEQFF.

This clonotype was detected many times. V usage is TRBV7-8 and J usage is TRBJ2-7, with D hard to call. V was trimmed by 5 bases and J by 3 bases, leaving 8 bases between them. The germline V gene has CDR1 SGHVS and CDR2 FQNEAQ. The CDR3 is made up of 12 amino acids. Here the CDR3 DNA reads TGTGCCAGCAGCGACCGGAGCTACGAGCAGTACTTC. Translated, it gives CASSDRSYEQYF.

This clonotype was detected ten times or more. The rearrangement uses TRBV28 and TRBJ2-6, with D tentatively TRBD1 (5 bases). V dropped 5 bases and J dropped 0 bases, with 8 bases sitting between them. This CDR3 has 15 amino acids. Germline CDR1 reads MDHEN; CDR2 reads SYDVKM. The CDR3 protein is CASSVTGSGANVLTF. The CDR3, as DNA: TGTGCCAGCAGTGTCACAGGCTCTGGGGCCAACGTCCTGACTTTC.

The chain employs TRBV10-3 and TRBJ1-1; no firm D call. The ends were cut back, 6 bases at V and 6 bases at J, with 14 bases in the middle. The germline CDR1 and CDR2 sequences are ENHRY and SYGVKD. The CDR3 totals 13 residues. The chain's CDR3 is CAIRDPGGAEAFF. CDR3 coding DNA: TGTGCCATCAGGGACCCGGGAGGCGCTGAAGCTTTCTTT.

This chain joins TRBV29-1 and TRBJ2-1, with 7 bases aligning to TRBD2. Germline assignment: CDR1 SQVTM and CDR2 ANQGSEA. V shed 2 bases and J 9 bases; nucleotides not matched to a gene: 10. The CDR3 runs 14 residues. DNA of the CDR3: TGCAGCGTTGAACTGGCCCTTGGGGGGGGTGAGCAGTTCTTC. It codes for CSVELALGGGEQFF.

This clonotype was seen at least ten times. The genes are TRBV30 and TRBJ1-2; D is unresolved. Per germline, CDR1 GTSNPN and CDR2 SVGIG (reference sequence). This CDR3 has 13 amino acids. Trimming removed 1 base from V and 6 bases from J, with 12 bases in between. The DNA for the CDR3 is TGTGCCTGGAGTGCGCAAGGGTTTGATGGCTACACCTTC. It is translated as CAWSAQGFDGYTF.

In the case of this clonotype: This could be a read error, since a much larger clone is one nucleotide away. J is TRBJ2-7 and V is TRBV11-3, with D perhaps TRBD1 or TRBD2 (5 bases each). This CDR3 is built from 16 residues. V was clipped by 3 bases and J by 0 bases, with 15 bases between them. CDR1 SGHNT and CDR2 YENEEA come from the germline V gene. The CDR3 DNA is TGTGCCAGCAGCTTTGAAGGGACGGCTGGCTCCTACGAGCAGTACTTC. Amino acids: CASSFEGTAGSYEQYF.

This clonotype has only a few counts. CDR3 coding DNA: TGTGCCAGCAGACGTAGCCAGGGGGCGATGGAAAAACTGTTTTTT. Protein sequence: CASRRSQGAMEKLFF. The chain recombines TRBV5-5 with TRBJ1-4; 8 nucleotides align to TRBD1. Germline CDR1 SGHKS, CDR2 YYEKEE (reference sequence). With V trimmed by 5 bases and J by 8 bases, 11 bases remained unmatched. CDR3 length equals 15 residues.

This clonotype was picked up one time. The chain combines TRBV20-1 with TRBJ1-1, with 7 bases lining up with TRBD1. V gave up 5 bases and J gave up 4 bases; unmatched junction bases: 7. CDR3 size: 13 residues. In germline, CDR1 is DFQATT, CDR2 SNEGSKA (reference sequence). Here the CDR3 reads CSADDRAGTEAFF. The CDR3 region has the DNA TGCAGTGCTGACGACAGGGCGGGCACTGAAGCTTTCTTT.

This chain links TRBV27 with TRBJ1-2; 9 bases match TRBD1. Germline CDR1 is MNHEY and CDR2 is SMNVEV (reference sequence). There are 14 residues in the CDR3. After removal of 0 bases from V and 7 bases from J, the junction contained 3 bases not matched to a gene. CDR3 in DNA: TGTGCCAGCAGTTTATCTTACAGGGGGCTTGGCTACACCTTC. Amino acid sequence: CASSLSYRGLGYTF.

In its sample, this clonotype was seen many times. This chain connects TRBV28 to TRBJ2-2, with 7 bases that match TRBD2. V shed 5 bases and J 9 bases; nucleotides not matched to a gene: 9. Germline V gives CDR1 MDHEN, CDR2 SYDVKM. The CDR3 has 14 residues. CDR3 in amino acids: CASSQAGRAWELFF. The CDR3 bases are TGTGCCAGCAGTCAAGCGGGACGAGCTTGGGAGCTGTTTTTT.

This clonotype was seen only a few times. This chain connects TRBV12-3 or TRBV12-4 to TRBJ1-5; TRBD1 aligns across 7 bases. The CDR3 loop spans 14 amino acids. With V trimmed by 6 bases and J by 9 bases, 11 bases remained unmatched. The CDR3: CASSYRDSPWPQHF. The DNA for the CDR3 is TGTGCCAGCAGCTACCGGGACAGCCCCTGGCCCCAGCATTTT.